These 21 T cell receptor beta chains originate from one sample sequenced in a study of blood T cell repertoires in COVID-19. Sequenced by immunoSEQ multiplex PCR; TCRdb stores in-frame clones only, minus some. The sample lists over 200,000 clones; 86% were seen once. Material for sequencing was PBMCs or T cells enriched from blood (not recorded which). Receptors were obtained from a woman in her twenties or thirties who had been exposed to COVID-19.

The rearrangement uses TRBV19 and TRBJ2-5; TRBD1 is a possible D gene (7 bases). This CDR3 spans 15 amino acids. The ends were cut back, 5 bases at V and 4 bases at J, with 17 bases in the middle. Germline CDR1 is LNHDA and CDR2 is SQIVND (reference sequence). The CDR3 DNA reads as TGTGCCAGTAGTCGGGCGGCGCAGGGGGGAGAGACCCAGTACTTC. Its protein is CASSRAAQGGETQYF.

The chain carries TRBV6-5 and TRBJ2-3, with D tentatively TRBD2 (6 bases). In germline, CDR1 is MNHEY, CDR2 SVGAGI. Trimming shortened V by 6 bases and J by 7 bases, and 14 bases separated the two germline ends. The CDR3 is 13 amino acids. Here the CDR3 DNA reads TGTGCCAGCAGATCGTCTAGCGAAAATACGCAGTATTTT. Translating gives CASRSSSENTQYF.

The chain recombines TRBV2 with TRBJ2-5; the D gene is possibly TRBD2 (6 bases). Trimming left V 4 bases short and J 3 bases short, with 15 bases between. Germline assignment: CDR1 SNHLY and CDR2 FYNNEI. The CDR3 runs to 15 residues. The CDR3 DNA sequence: TGTGCCAGCAGTGTTGTAGGCGGGGCTAAAGAGACCCAGTACTTC. Protein sequence: CASSVVGGAKETQYF.

The chain uses TRBV7-7 and TRBJ2-2, with 9 bases that match TRBD1. The J segment lost 1 base and the V segment lost 1 base, leaving 1 base of the junction unmatched. The germline gives CDR1 SSHAT, CDR2 FNYEAQ (reference sequence). CDR3 length: 16 amino acids. DNA of the CDR3: TGTGCCAGCAGCTTAGGACAGGGGGTGAACACCGGGGAGCTGTTTTTT. It yields the protein CASSLGQGVNTGELFF.

This chain connects TRBV4-1 to TRBJ1-3, with D possibly TRBD1 on 6 matching bases. There are 17 residues in the CDR3. Germline V gene data show CDR1 as MGHRA and CDR2 as YSYEKL. The V gene lost 0 bases and the J gene lost 3 bases, with 15 bases spanning the gap. CDR3 amino acids: CASSQDMGRGGGNTIYF. CDR3 coding DNA: TGCGCCAGCAGCCAAGATATGGGCAGGGGTGGTGGAAACACCATATATTTT.

The chain combines TRBV9 with TRBJ2-1; D is uncertain. V was cut by 3 bases and J by 4 bases, with 5 bases left in between. Germline V gene data show CDR1 as SGDLS and CDR2 as YYNGEE. This CDR3 is 12 amino acids long. The CDR3 loop is CASSAYYNEQFF. For the CDR3, the DNA is TGTGCCAGCAGCGCCTATTACAATGAGCAGTTCTTC. The whole variable domain, remainder taken from reference TRBV9 and TRBJ2-1, is DSGVTQTPKHLITATGQRVTLRCSPRSGDLSVYWYQQSLDQGLQFLIQYYNGEERAKGNILERFSAQQFPDLHSELNLSSLELGDSALYFCASSAYYNEQFFGPGTRLTVL.

The rearrangement joins TRBV19 to TRBJ1-6, with TRBD1 as a possible D gene (5 bases). Germline lookup yields CDR1 LNHDA and CDR2 SQIVND (reference sequence). The CDR3 covers 16 residues. V lost 5 bases and J 0 bases, leaving 11 bases between the germline ends. For the CDR3, the DNA is TGTGCCAGTAGTGGATCGGACAACTCCTATAATTCACCCCTCCACTTT. Protein: CASSGSDNSYNSPLHF. The full variable domain, in which reference TRBV19 and TRBJ1-6 provide the parts outside the CDR3, is DGGITQSPKYLFRKEGQNVTLSCEQNLNHDAMYWYRQDPGQGLRLIYYSQIVNDFQKGDIAEGYSVSREKKESFPLTVTSAQKNPTAFYLCASSGSDNSYNSPLHFGNGTRLTVT.

This clone has just one count. The V and J genes are TRBV9 and TRBJ1-3; possible D gene TRBD1, 5 bases. This CDR3 has 15 residues. Looked up from germline, CDR1 is SGDLS and CDR2 is YYNGEE. Trimming took 0 bases from V and 3 from J, leaving 10 bases between them. CDR3 residues: CASSVEGGDGNTIYF. CDR3 DNA sequence: TGTGCCAGCAGCGTAGAAGGAGGGGATGGAAACACCATATATTTT.

The chain employs TRBV2 and TRBJ2-4; 8 positions agree with TRBD1. Germline V gives CDR1 SNHLY, CDR2 FYNNEI. V dropped 8 bases and J dropped 9; count of bases not matched to a gene: 12. The CDR3 spans 14 residues. The CDR3 DNA reads TGTGCCAGCCTCGGACGGACAGGGCAGGGCATTCAGTACTTC. Protein: CASLGRTGQGIQYF.

As for this clone: A single base separates this from a much larger clone, so it may be a read error. This chain uses TRBV7-8 with TRBJ1-5; the D gene is possibly TRBD1 (6 bases). The germline CDR1 and CDR2 sequences are SGHVS and FQNEAQ. This CDR3 is 16 amino acids long. CDR3 in amino acids: CTSSLQGGHSNQPQHF. The CDR3 bases are TGTACCAGCAGCCTACAGGGTGGGCATAGCAATCAGCCCCAGCATTTT.

The chain employs TRBV6-2 or TRBV6-3 and TRBJ2-2, with 12 nucleotides matching TRBD1. The CDR3 spans 19 residues. The V gene's germline CDR1 is MNHEY and CDR2 SVGEGT. V shed 6 bases and J 4 bases; nucleotides not matched to a gene: 15. The CDR3 protein is CASRPPGQGALRGTGELFF. CDR3 sequence (DNA): TGTGCCAGCAGACCTCCGGGACAGGGGGCGCTTAGGGGCACCGGGGAGCTGTTTTTT.

This clone was found once. The rearrangement joins TRBV19 to TRBJ1-5; 7 bases are a match to TRBD1. Germline lookup yields CDR1 LNHDA and CDR2 SQIVND (reference sequence). Trimming took 1 base from V and 7 from J; bases not matched to a gene: 7. This CDR3 is 15 amino acids long. CDR3 nucleotide sequence: TGTGCCAGTAGTATAGCGGCCAGGGGGTTACAGCCCCAGCATTTT. Amino acids: CASSIAARGLQPQHF.

J is TRBJ1-4 and V is TRBV29-1; possible D gene TRBD1, 5 bases. Deletions cut 5 bases from V and 1 base from J, with 14 bases between. This CDR3 has 15 residues. Germline lookup yields CDR1 SQVTM and CDR2 ANQGSEA. In DNA, the CDR3 is TGCAGCGTTACAGGAGAATCAGGAACTAATGAAAAACTGTTTTTT. This sequence encodes CSVTGESGTNEKLFF. Full variable domain (rest looked up from reference TRBV29-1 and TRBJ1-4): SAVISQKPSRDICQRGTSLTIQCQVDSQVTMMFWYRQQPGQSLTLIATANQGSEATYESGFVIDKFPISRPNLTFSTLTVSNMSPEDSSIYLCSVTGESGTNEKLFFGSGTQLSVL.

This sequence joins TRBV7-2 and TRBJ2-7, with D tentatively TRBD1 (6 bases). Germline lookup yields CDR1 SGHTA and CDR2 FQGNSA. The CDR3 consists of 13 residues. Trimming left V 3 bases short and J 3 bases short, with 9 bases between. CDR3 sequence (DNA): TGTGCCAGCAGCTTCGGACAGTTCTACGAGCAGTACTTC. Translation gives CASSFGQFYEQYF.

V is TRBV27 and J is TRBJ1-6; no clear D. The CDR3 is made up of 13 amino acids. The V end lost 5 bases, the J end lost 7 bases, and 9 bases lay between the germline ends. Germline V lookup: CDR1 MNHEY, CDR2 SMNVEV (reference sequence). For the CDR3, the DNA is TGTGCCAGCAGTGAGGGCCAAAATTCACCCCTCCACTTT. Its translation is CASSEGQNSPLHF.

This clone was counted between two and nine times. This chain connects TRBV10-3 to TRBJ1-5; D call uncertain. Germline V gene sequence: CDR1 ENHRY, CDR2 SYGVKD. The length of the CDR3 is 13 residues. Trimming stripped 5 bases from V and 5 bases from J, with 10 bases between. DNA of the CDR3: TGTGCCATCAGTAACAATGTGGATCAGCCCCAGCATTTT. It yields the protein CAISNNVDQPQHF.

This clone was counted once. The V call is TRBV2, the J call TRBJ1-6, with 7 bases lining up with TRBD1. The V gene end was trimmed by 3 bases and the J gene end by 6 bases; junction bases not matched to a gene: 2. The CDR3 length is 14 residues. Per the germline V gene, CDR1 is SNHLY and CDR2 is FYNNEI. Here the CDR3 DNA reads TGTGCCAGCAGTGACGCAGGGGGTAATTCACCCCTCCACTTT. Protein product: CASSDAGGNSPLHF.

This chain joins TRBV14 and TRBJ1-4, with a possible D match to TRBD1 (6 bases). Germline CDR1 SGHDN, CDR2 FVKESK. The CDR3 loop spans 15 amino acids. V gave up 0 bases and J gave up 8 bases, with 13 bases separating them. Here the CDR3 DNA reads TGTGCCAGCAGCCAAGAGGTCAGGGGATACGAAAAACTGTTTTTT. Its translation: CASSQEVRGYEKLFF.

In its sample, this clone was seen a few times. The chain couples TRBV2 to TRBJ1-3; D is ambiguous. Germline CDR1 is SNHLY and CDR2 is FYNNEI. The CDR3 covers 14 residues. Trimming stripped 3 bases from V and 1 base from J, with 7 bases between. The CDR3 protein is CASSEYSSGNTIYF. The CDR3 DNA follows: TGTGCCAGCAGTGAGTATTCGTCTGGAAACACCATATATTTT.

V and J are TRBV7-2 and TRBJ2-1; 9 positions match TRBD2. Germline V CDR1 and CDR2: SGHTA, FQGNSA. V lost 1 base to trimming and J lost 5 bases; unmatched junction nucleotides: 3. The CDR3 has 15 amino acids. CDR3 amino acids: CASSLVGGGDNEQFF. As DNA, the CDR3 is TGTGCCAGCAGCTTAGTTGGCGGGGGGGACAATGAGCAGTTCTTC.

The V call is TRBV19, the J call TRBJ1-1; D might be TRBD1 (6 bases). This CDR3 is built from 13 residues. The V end was cut by 6 bases, the J end by 5 bases, with 13 bases between. Germline assignment: CDR1 LNHDA and CDR2 SQIVND (reference sequence). The CDR3 is CASSTRGGTEAFF. The CDR3 nucleotides read TGTGCCAGTAGCACCAGGGGTGGTACTGAAGCTTTCTTT.